These 8 T cell receptor beta chains came from one sample sequenced in a study of shared clonotypes between healthy human individuals. Terminally differentiated effector memory CD45RA+ cells were left out of the naive CD8 fraction, which was CD45RO-negative and positively selected for CCR7. Using immunoSEQ multiplex PCR, the repertoire was profiled, and TCRdb retains in-frame clones only, with some absent. The sample yields approximately 720,000 clones, under 95% seen once. The source material was naive CD8+ T cells sorted from blood. The receptor set was obtained from a man aged 30 to 39 in good health.

For this clone: At one of its ends the junction is not consistent with the germline gene, which may arise from a read error. This rearrangement joins TRBV6-6 to TRBJ1-2; D is undetermined. The CDR3 contains 12 residues. Germline loops: CDR1 MNHNY, CDR2 SVGAGI (reference sequence). The CDR3 spells CASSYSDAQRAF. The DNA of the CDR3 is TGTGCCAGCAGTTACTCGGACGCCCAACGGGCCTTC.

The chain has TRBV10-1 and TRBJ2-7, with D perhaps being TRBD1 or TRBD2 (5 bases each). V was shortened by 4 bases and J by 2 bases, with 9 bases between the two germline ends. The CDR3 is made up of 13 amino acids. Germline V CDR1 and CDR2: WNHNN, SYGVQD (reference sequence). In nucleotides, the CDR3 is TGCGCCAGCAGTGCCGGGGCGACCTACGAGCAGTACTTC. Protein sequence: CASSAGATYEQYF.

A remark on this clone: The same CDR3 can be traced to other DNA sequences in this sample. The chain carries TRBV19 and TRBJ2-7, with 9 bases that match TRBD1. V was clipped by 6 bases and J by 0 bases; unmatched bases: 3. CDR3 length: 14 residues. From germline, CDR1 is LNHDA and CDR2 SQIVND (reference sequence). The CDR3 bases are TGTGCCAGTAGCTTGACAGGGGGCTCCTACGAGCAGTACTTC. Translating gives CASSLTGGSYEQYF.

As DNA, the CDR3 is TGTGCCAGCAGTCCAAGGACGGGGCTAGCGGAGACCCAGTACTTC. It is translated as CASSPRTGLAETQYF. The V call is TRBV6-5, the J call TRBJ2-5, with D possibly being TRBD2 (6 bases). Looked up from germline, CDR1 is MNHEY and CDR2 is SVGAGI. V dropped 5 bases and J dropped 5 bases, with 18 bases sitting between them. The CDR3 is made up of 15 amino acids.

This sequence joins TRBV27 and TRBJ1-5, with D possibly matching TRBD1 (6 bases). Trimming removed 4 bases at V and 0 bases at J, with 10 bases between. Germline assignment: CDR1 MNHEY and CDR2 SMNVEV (reference sequence). The length of the CDR3 is 15 residues. The CDR3, as DNA: TGTGCCAGCAGTTCCCAGGGGTCTAGCAATCAGCCCCAGCATTTT. Its protein product is CASSSQGSSNQPQHF.

The genes are TRBV5-1 and TRBJ2-2; the match to TRBD2 covers 9 bases. The V gene's germline CDR1 is SGHRS and CDR2 YFSETQ. The CDR3 has 16 residues. The J segment lost 2 bases and the V segment lost 4 bases, leaving 6 bases of the junction unmatched. The CDR3 nucleotides are TGCGCCAGCAGCCTCACCGGGACTAGCAACACCGGGGAGCTGTTTTTT. This translates into CASSLTGTSNTGELFF.

This clone showed up just once. V is TRBV30 and J is TRBJ1-1, with D hard to call. The CDR3 runs to 12 residues. V dropped 1 base and J dropped 0 bases, with 3 bases sitting between them. Per the germline V gene, CDR1 is GTSNPN and CDR2 is SVGIG (reference sequence). CDR3 region: CAWSEMNTEAFF. Written as DNA, the CDR3 is TGTGCCTGGAGTGAAATGAACACTGAAGCTTTCTTT.

The chain links TRBV18 to TRBJ1-1, with a weak D call TRBD1 (5 bases). Germline CDR1 KGHSH, CDR2 LQKENI. V lost 3 bases to trimming and J lost 0 bases, with 14 bases between them. The CDR3 length is 16 residues. DNA for the CDR3: TGTGCCAGCTCACCGTACAATTGGGGCATGAACACTGAAGCTTTCTTT. Amino acids: CASSPYNWGMNTEAFF.